This TCR beta chain derives from a study of T cells after yellow fever vaccination. The germline CDR1 and CDR2 sequences are DFQATT and SNEGSKA (reference sequence). V lost 1 base and J 5 bases, leaving 14 bases between the germline ends. This CDR3 spans 14 amino acids. Study-wide points: Post-booster reappearance was seen for most primary-vaccination clones (about 96% CD4, around 88% CD8). A minor fraction of clonotypes spanned both CD4 and CD8 compartments.

TCRdb passed the 5' RACE reads through MiXCR, listing each CDR3 protein once. The sample lists some 500,000 distinct CDR3 sequences, roughly 13% seen once, with more than 13% in the top ten. This clonotype was seen only once. Its antigen is not known. This specimen consisted of PBMCs, obtained on the day of the yellow fever booster vaccination. This TCR was sampled from a man aged 25-45 years who received the YFV17D yellow fever vaccine. The chain recombines TRBV20-1 with TRBJ1-1; perhaps TRBD1 as D (5 bases). The CDR3 loop reads CSARVGGRKTEAFF. The CDR3 DNA sequence: TGCAGTGCTAGAGTCGGGGGGAGGAAAACTGAAGCTTTCTTT.